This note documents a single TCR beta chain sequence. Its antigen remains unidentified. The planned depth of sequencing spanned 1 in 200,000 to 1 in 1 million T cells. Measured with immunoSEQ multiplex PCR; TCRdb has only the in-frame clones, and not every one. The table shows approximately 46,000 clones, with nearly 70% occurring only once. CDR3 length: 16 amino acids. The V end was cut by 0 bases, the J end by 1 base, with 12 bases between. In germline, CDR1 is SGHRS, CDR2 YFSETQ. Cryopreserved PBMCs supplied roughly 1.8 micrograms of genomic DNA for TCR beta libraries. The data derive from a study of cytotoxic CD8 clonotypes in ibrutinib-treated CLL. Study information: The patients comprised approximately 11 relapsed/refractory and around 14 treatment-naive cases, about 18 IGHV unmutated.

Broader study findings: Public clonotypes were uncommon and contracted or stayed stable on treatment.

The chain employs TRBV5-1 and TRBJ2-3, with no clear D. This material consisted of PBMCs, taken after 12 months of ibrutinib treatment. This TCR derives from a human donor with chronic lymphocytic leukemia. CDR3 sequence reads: CASSLELVPRTDTQYF. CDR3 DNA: TGCGCCAGCAGCTTGGAACTTGTGCCGCGCACAGATACGCAGTATTTT.